This T cell receptor (beta chain) was captured by sequencing in a study of T cells in Graves' hyperthyroidism and ophthalmopathy. Diagnoses used clinical symptoms, serum thyroxine and TRAb, thyroid ultrasound and orbital computed tomography. Amplification of TCR beta CDR3 regions used RNA as the template. First-round RT-PCR with HTBI primers amplified the TCR CDR3 region. TCRdb reprocessed the multiplex PCR reads via MiXCR and lists one record per CDR3 protein. The sample includes around 690,000 distinct CDR3 sequences, less than 25% seen only once; the top ten take around a third. There are 14 residues in the CDR3. Germline values: CDR1 SGHTA, CDR2 FQGNSA. With V trimmed by 5 bases and J by 8 bases, 10 bases remained unmatched. This clonotype occurred a few times.

The sequenced material came from blood. This TCR came from a man aged 30 to 39 with Graves' ophthalmopathy. The chain uses TRBV7-2 and TRBJ1-2; TRBD1 matches 8 bases. DNA of the CDR3: TGTGCCAGCAGCAAAGCGACAGGGGTGAACGGCTACACCTTC. This translates into CASSKATGVNGYTF.